The source of this T cell receptor (beta chain) is a study of ipilimumab plus nivolumab after autologous stem cell transplantation. Study information: Patients received a median of about 5 ipilimumab and roughly eight nivolumab doses.

Ipilimumab, 1 mg/kg, started 14 to 28 days after autologous transplant. Patients received nivolumab 3 mg/kg at weeks 1, 4, 7, 10, then fortnightly to week 26. Remarks on this clone: Its target is unknown.

Overall study findings and caveats: TCR repertoire, Treg phenotype and gut microbiota reportedly support more study of this approach.

Profiled with immunoSEQ multiplex PCR; TCRdb holds only in-frame clones, not every one. The sample consists of about 13,000 clones, roughly 73% of them appearing once. This CDR3 spans 16 amino acids. The germline V gene has CDR1 SGHRS and CDR2 YFSETQ. V was clipped by 0 bases and J by 4 bases; unmatched bases: 5. The sample was PBMCs, taken in a trial of ipilimumab plus nivolumab as post-transplant consolidation. The receptor comes from a male donor with diffuse large B-cell lymphoma. The chain uses TRBV5-1 and TRBJ2-5; 11 bases match TRBD2. The CDR3 DNA is TGCGCCAGCAGCTTGGGGCTAGCGGGAGGAGTAGAGACCCAGTACTTC. Its translation is CASSLGLAGGVETQYF.